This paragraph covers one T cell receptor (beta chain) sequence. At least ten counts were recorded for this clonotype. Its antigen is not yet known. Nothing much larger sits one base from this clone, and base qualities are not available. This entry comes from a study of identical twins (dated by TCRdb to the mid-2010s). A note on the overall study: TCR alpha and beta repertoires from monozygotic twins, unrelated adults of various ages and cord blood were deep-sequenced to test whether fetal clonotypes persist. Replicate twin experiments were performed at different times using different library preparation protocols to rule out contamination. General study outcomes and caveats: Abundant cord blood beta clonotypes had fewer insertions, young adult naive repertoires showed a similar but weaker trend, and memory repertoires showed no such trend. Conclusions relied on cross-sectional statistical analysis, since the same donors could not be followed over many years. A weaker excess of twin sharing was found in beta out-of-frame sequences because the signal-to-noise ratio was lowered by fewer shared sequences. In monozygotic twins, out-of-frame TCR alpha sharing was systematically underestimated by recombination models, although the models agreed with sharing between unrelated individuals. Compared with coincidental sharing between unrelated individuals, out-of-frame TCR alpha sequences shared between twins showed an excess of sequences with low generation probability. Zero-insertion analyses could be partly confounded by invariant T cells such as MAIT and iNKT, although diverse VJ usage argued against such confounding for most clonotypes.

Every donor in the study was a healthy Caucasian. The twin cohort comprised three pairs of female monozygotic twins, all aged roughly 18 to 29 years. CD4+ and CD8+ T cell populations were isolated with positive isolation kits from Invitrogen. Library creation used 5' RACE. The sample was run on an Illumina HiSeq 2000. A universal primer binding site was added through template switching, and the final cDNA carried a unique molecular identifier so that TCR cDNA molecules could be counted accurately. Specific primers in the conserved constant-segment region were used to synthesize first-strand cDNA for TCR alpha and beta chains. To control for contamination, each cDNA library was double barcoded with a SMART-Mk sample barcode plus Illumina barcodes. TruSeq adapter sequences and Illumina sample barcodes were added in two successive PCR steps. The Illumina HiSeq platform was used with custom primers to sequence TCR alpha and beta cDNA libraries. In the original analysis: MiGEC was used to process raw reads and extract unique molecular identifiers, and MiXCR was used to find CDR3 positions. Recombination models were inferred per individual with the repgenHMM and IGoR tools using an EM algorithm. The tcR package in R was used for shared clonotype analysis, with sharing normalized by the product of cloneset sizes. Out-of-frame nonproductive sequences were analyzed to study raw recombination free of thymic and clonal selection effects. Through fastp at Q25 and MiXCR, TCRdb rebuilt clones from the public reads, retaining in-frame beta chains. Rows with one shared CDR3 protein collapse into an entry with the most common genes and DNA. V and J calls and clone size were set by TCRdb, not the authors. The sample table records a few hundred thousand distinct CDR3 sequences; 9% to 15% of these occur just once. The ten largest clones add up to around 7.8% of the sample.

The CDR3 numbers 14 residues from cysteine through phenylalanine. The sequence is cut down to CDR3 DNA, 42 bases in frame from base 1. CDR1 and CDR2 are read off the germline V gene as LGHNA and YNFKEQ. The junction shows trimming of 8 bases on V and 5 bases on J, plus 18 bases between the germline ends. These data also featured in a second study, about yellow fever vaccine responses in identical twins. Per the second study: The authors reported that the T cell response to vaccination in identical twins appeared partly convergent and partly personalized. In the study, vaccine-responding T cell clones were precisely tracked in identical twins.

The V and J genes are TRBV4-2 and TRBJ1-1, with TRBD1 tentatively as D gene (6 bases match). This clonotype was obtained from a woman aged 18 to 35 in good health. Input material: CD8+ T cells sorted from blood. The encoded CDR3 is CASGPGGALTEAFF. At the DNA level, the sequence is TGTGCCAGCGGCCCGGGGGGGGCGCTTACTGAAGCTTTCTTT.